This T cell receptor beta chain was found in a study of blood T cell repertoires in COVID-19. The germline gives CDR1 MNHEY, CDR2 SVGAGI. With 0 bases removed from V and 3 bases from J, the gap between germline ends came to 9 bases. This CDR3 region has 14 residues. This clone was counted once. Data came from immunoSEQ multiplex PCR; TCRdb stores just in-frame clones and leaves some out. The repertoire has around 140,000 clones, around four fifths of them found once; the top ten carry around 1.6%. The specimen sequenced was peripheral blood. The chain recombines TRBV6-5 with TRBJ2-7; D is ambiguous. The receptor's source is a human donor in a cohort sampled during active COVID-19. Here the CDR3 DNA reads TGTGCCAGCAGTTACTCGAGGCGGCTCTACGAGCAGTACTTC. Protein: CASSYSRRLYEQYF.